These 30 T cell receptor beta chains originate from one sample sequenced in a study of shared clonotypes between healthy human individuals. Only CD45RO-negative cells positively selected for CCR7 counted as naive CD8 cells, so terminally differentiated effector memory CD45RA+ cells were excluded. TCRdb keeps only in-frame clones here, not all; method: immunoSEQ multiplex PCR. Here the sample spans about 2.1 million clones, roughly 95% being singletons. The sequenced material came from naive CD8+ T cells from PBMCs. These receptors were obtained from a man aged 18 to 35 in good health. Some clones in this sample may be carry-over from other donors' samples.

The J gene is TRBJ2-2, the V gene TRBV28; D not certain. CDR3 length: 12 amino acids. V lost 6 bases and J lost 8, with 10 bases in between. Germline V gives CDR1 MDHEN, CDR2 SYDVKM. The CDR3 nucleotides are TGTGCCAGCAGGCCATTCTTAGGGGAGCTGTTTTTT. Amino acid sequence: CASRPFLGELFF.

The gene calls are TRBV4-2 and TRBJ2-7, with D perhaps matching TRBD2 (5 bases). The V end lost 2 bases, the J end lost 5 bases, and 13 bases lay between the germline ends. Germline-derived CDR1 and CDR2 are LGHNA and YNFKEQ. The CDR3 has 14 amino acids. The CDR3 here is CASSQQRELHEQYF. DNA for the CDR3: TGTGCCAGCAGCCAACAACGGGAACTTCACGAGCAGTACTTC.

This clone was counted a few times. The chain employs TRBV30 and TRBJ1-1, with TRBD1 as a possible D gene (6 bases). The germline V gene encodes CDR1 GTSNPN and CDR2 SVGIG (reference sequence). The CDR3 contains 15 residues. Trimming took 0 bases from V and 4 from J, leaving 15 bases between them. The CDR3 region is CAWSVKQGSSTEAFF. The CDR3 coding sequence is TGTGCCTGGAGTGTAAAACAGGGTTCAAGCACTGAAGCTTTCTTT.

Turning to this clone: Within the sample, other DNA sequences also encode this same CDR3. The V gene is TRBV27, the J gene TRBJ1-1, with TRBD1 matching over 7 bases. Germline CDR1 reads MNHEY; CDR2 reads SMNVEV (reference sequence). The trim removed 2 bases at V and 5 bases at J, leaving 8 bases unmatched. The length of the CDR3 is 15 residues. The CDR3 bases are TGTGCCAGCAGTTTAAGACAGGGCGTAGGAACTGAAGCTTTCTTT. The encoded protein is CASSLRQGVGTEAFF.

This chain's CDR3 is CASSLLSGRADVETQYF. The CDR3 bases are TGTGCCAGCAGCCTCCTTAGCGGGAGGGCCGATGTGGAGACCCAGTACTTC. This chain links TRBV5-4 with TRBJ2-5; 11 nucleotides match TRBD2. The CDR3 sequence is 17 residues long. The trim removed 4 bases at V and 5 bases at J, leaving 13 bases unmatched. Germline-derived CDR1 and CDR2 are SGHNT and YYREEE (reference sequence).

CDR3 DNA sequence: TGTGCCAGCAGTACATCGCAGGGCACAGATACGCAGTATTTT. Translating gives CASSTSQGTDTQYF. The chain couples TRBV6-5 to TRBJ2-3; D remains ambiguous. Germline V gene sequence: CDR1 MNHEY, CDR2 SVGAGI. The CDR3 contains 14 residues. Trimming shortened V by 5 bases and J by 1 base, and 10 bases separated the two germline ends.

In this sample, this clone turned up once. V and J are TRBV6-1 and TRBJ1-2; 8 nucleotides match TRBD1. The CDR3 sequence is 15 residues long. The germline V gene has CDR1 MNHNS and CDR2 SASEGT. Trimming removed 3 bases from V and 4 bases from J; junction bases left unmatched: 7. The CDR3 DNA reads TGTGCCAGCAGTGACCTGGCAGGGGGCTTCTATGGCTACACCTTC. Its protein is CASSDLAGGFYGYTF.

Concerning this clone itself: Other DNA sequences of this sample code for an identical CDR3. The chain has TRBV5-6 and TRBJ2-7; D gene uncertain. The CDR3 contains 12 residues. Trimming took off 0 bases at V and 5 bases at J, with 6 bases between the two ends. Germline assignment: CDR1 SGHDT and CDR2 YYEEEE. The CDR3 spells CASSLGADEQYF. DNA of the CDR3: TGTGCCAGCAGCTTGGGGGCGGACGAGCAGTACTTC.

DNA of the CDR3: TGTGCCAGCAGTTTTCTCCCTCAGACAATGAACACTGAAGCTTTCTTT. This encodes CASSFLPQTMNTEAFF. The genes are TRBV28 and TRBJ1-1, with D hard to call. V was clipped by 3 bases and J by 0 bases, with 14 bases between them. CDR3 length equals 16 residues. Germline V gene data show CDR1 as MDHEN and CDR2 as SYDVKM.

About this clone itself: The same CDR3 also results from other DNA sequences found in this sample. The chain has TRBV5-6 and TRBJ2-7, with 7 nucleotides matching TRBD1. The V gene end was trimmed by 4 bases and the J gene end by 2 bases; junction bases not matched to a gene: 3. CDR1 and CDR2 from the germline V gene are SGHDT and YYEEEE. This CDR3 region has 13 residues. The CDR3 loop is CASSLQGTYEQYF. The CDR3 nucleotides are TGTGCCAGCAGCCTACAGGGGACCTACGAGCAGTACTTC.

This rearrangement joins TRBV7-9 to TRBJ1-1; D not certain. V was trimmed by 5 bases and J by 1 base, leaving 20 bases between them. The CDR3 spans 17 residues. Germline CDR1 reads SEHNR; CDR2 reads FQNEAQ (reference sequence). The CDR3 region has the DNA TGTGCCAGCAGCCAGTTAAGTACGGAGACACCGAACACTGAAGCTTTCTTT. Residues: CASSQLSTETPNTEAFF.

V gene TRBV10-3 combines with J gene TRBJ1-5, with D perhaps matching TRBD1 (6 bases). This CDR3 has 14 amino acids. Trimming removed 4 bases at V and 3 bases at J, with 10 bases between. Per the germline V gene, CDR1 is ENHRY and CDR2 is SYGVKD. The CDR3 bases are TGTGCCATCAGTGGGGCAGGGGCCAATCAGCCCCAGCATTTT. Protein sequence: CAISGAGANQPQHF.

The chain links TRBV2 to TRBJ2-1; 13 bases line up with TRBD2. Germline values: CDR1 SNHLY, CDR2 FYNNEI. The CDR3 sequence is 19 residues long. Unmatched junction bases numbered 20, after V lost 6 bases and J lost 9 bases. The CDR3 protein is CASRRTSGSVPLGAGEQFF. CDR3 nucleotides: TGTGCCAGCAGGAGGACTAGCGGGAGTGTCCCCCTCGGCGCGGGTGAGCAGTTCTTC.

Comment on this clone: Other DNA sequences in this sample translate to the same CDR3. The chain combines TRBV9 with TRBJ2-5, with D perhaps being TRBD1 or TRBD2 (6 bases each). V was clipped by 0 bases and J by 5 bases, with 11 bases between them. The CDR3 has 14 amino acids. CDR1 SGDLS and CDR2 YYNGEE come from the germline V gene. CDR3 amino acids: CASSVEGGTETQYF. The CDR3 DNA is TGTGCCAGCAGCGTAGAGGGGGGAACGGAGACCCAGTACTTC.

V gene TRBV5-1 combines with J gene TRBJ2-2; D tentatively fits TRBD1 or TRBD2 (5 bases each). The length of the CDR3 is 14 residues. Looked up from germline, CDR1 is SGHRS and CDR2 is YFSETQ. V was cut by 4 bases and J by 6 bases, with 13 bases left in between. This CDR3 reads CASSPGQGAGELFF. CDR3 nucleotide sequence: TGCGCCAGCAGCCCGGGGCAGGGCGCCGGGGAGCTGTTTTTT.

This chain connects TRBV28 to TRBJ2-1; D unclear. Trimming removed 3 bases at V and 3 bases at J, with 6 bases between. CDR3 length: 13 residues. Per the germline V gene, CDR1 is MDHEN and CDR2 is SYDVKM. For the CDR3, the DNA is TGTGCCAGCAGTTTTAAGGTCTACAATGAGCAGTTCTTC. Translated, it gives CASSFKVYNEQFF.

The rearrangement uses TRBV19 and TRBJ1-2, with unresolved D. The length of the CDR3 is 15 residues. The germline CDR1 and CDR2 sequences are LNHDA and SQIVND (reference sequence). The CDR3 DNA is TGTGCAGCAGGCGCTTCCCTGAAATGGGGCTATGGCTACACCTTC. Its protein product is CAAGASLKWGYGYTF. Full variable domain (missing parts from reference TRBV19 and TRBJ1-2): DGGITQSPKYLFRKEGQNVTLSCEQNLNHDAMYWYRQDPGQGLRLIYYSQIVNDFQKGDIAEGYSVSREKKESFPLTVTSAQKNPTAFYLCAAGASLKWGYGYTFGSGTRLTVV.

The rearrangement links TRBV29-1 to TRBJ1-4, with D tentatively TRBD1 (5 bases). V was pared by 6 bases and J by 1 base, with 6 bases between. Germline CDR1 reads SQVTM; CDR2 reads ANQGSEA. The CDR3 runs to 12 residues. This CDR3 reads CSVDRTNEKLFF. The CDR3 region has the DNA TGCAGCGTCGACAGAACTAATGAAAAACTGTTTTTT.

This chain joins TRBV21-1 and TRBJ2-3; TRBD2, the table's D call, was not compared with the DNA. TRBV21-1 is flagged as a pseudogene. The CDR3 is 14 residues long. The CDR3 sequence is CASSETSCTDTQYF. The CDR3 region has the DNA TGTGCCAGCAGCGAAACTAGTTGCACAGATACGCAGTATTTT.

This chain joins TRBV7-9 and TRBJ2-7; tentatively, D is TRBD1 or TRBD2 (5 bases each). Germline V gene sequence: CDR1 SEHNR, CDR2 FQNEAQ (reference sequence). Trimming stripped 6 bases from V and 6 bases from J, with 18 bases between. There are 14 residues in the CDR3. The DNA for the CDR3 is TGTGCCAGCAGTTCCGGGACCACGTTTCTCGAGCAGTACTTC. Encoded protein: CASSSGTTFLEQYF.

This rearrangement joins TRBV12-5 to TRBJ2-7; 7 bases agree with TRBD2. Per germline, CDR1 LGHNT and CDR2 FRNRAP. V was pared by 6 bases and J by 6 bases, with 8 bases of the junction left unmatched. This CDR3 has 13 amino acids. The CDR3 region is CASGVGGFGEQYF. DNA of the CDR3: TGTGCTAGTGGCGTGGGGGGGTTCGGCGAGCAGTACTTC.

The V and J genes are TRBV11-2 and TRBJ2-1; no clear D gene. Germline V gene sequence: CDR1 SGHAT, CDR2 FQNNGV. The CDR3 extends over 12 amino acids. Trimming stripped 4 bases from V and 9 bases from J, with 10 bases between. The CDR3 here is CASSYSGVEQFF. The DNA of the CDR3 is TGTGCCAGCAGCTATTCTGGCGTTGAGCAGTTCTTC.

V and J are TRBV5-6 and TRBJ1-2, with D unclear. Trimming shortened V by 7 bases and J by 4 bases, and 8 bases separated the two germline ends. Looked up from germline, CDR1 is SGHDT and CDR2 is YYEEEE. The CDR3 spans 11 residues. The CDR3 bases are TGTGCCAGCCTGGACGGCTATGGCTACACCTTC. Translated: CASLDGYGYTF.

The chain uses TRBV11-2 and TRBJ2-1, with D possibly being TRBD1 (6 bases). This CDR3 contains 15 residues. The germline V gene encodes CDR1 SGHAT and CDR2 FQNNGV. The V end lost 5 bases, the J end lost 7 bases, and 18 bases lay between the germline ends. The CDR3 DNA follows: TGTGCCAGCAGCCCAACATTGGGACAATTAAATGAGCAGTTCTTC. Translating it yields CASSPTLGQLNEQFF.

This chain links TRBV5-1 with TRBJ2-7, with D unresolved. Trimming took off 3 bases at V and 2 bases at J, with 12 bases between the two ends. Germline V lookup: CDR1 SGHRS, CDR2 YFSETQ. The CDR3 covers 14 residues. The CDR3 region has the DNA TGCGCCAGCAGCTGGGCGGACCGGGCCTACGAGCAGTACTTC. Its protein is CASSWADRAYEQYF.

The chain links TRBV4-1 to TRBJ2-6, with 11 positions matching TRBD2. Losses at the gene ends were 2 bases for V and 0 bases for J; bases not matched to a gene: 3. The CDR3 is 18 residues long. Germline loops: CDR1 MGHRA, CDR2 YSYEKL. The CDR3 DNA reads TGCGCCAGCAGCCAAAGACTAGCGGGAAGCTCTGGGGCCAACGTCCTGACTTTC. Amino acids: CASSQRLAGSSGANVLTF.

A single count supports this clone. The CDR3 nucleotides are TGTGCCAGCAGCCAACCCCTAGACAGGGTGGGATATGGCTACACCTTC. This encodes CASSQPLDRVGYGYTF. The chain has TRBV7-9 and TRBJ1-2; 7 nucleotides agree with TRBD1. Germline V gives CDR1 SEHNR, CDR2 FQNEAQ (reference sequence). This CDR3 contains 16 residues. V lost 5 bases, J lost 5 bases, and 14 bases stayed unmatched.

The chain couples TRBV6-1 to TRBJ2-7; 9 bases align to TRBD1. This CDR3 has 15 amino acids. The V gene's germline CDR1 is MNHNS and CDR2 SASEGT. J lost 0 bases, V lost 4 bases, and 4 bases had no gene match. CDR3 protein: CASSARDRASYEQYF. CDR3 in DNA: TGTGCCAGCAGTGCCCGGGACAGGGCCTCCTACGAGCAGTACTTC.

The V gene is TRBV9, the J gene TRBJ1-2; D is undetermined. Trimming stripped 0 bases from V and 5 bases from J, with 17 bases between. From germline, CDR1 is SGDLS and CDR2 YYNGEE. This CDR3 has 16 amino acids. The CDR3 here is CASSVGAGNNRYGYTF. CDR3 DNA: TGTGCCAGCAGCGTAGGGGCAGGAAATAACCGATATGGCTACACCTTC.

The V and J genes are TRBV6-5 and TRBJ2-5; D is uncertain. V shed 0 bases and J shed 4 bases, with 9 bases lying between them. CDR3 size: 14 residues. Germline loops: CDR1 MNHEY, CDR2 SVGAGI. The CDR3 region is CASSYSTLPETQYF. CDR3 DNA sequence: TGTGCCAGCAGTTACTCCACCCTTCCAGAGACCCAGTACTTC.